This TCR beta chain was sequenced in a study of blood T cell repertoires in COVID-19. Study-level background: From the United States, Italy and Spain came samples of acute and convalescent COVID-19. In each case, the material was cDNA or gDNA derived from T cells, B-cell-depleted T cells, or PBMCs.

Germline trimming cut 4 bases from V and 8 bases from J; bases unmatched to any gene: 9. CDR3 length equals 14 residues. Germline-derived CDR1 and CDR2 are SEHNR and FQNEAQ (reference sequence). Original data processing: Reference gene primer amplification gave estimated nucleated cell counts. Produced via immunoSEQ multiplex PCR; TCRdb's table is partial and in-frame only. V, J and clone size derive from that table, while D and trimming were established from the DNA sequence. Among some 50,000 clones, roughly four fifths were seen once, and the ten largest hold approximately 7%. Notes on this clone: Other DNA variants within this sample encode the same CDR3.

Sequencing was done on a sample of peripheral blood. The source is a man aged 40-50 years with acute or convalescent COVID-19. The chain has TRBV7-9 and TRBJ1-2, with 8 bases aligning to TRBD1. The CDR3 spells CASSSRDRPWGYTF. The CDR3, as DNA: TGTGCCAGCAGCTCCCGGGACAGGCCTTGGGGCTACACCTTC.